This T cell receptor beta chain was captured by sequencing in a study of blood T cell repertoires in COVID-19. Study at large: COVID-19 samples, acute and convalescent, were from the United States, Italy and Spain. PBMCs, B-cell-depleted T cells, or T cells were the source of the cDNA or gDNA that made up the material.

J lost 3 bases, V lost 10 bases, and 6 bases had no gene match. The CDR3 is 13 residues long. Looked up from germline, CDR1 is SGHAT and CDR2 is FQNNGV. Here immunoSEQ multiplex PCR was the method, and the copy in TCRdb shows in-frame clones only, minus some. The data hold approximately 110,000 clones, with 81% observed a single time. The rearrangement uses TRBV11-2 and TRBJ2-7; 10 bases map to TRBD2. The sequence derives from a man older than 75 with acute or convalescent COVID-19. Sequenced material: peripheral blood. The CDR3 reads CATRLAGNYEQYF. The CDR3 bases are TGTGCCACTCGACTAGCGGGTAACTACGAGCAGTACTTC.